This T cell receptor beta chain was recorded in a study of control samples from healthy donors and cancer patients. Looked up from germline, CDR1 is SEHNR and CDR2 is FQNEAQ (reference sequence). This CDR3 region has 15 residues. The V end lost 5 bases, the J end lost 6 bases, and 16 bases lay between the germline ends. Assay: immunoSEQ multiplex PCR; the TCRdb copy retains only in-frame clones and omits some. The profile shows about 120,000 clones, about 91% of them singletons. V and J are TRBV7-9 and TRBJ1-4; D is possibly TRBD1 (6 bases). The specimen sequenced was blood. This TCR was sampled from a man in his forties in good health. CDR3 region: CASSPAMGGYEKLFF. CDR3 in DNA: TGTGCCAGCAGCCCCGCCATGGGGGGCTATGAAAAACTGTTTTTT.